This TCR beta chain was sequenced in a study of CD8+ T cells in alopecia areata. About the research overall: Affected scalp percentage set treated patients' severity scores.

Regarding the study as a whole: Alopecia totalis/universalis scalp especially showed more expanded CD8+ clones than normal scalp. Mice gave a clearer picture of TCR sharing than patients did, possibly for HLA-related reasons.

Extracted from the samples, RNA was reverse transcribed into cDNA to serve as the sequencing template. Sequenced by immunoSEQ multiplex PCR; TCRdb stores in-frame clones only, minus some. Here the sample spans around 270,000 clones, about three fifths being singletons. Stated treatment: oral pan-JAK inhibitor, 5-10 mg twice daily. Lesional scalp tissue (obtained by punch biopsy) and peripheral blood were collected from alopecia areata patients. V shed 3 bases and J shed 13 bases, with 15 bases lying between them. The CDR3 is made up of 12 amino acids. The V gene's germline CDR1 is ENHRY and CDR2 SYGVKD. A remark on this clone: Its specificity is not known.

The chain employs TRBV10-3 and TRBJ1-2; the D gene is possibly TRBD1 (6 bases). The sequence derives from a human donor with alopecia areata. The sequences come from CD4+ T cells sorted from blood, collected at week 24, from a patient treated with tofacitinib. The CDR3 is CAISEGDKVPTF. In nucleotides, the CDR3 is TGTGCCATCAGTGAAGGGGACAAGGTCCCCACCTTC.